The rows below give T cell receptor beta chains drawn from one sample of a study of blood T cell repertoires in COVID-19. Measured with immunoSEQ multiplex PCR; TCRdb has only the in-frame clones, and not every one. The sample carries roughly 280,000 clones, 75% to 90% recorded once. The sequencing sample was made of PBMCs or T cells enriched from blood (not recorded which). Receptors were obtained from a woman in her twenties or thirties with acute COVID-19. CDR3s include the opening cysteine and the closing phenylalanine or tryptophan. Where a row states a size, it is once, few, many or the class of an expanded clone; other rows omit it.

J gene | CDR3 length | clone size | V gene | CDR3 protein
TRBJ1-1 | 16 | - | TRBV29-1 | CSVVSRGPNLNTEAFF
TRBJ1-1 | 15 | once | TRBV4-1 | CASSQGQGRDTEAFF
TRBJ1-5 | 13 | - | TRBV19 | CASSIGGHQPQHF
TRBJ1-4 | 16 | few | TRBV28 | CASSFQGEGTNEKLFF
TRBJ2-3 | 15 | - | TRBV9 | CASSAVGLNTDTQYF
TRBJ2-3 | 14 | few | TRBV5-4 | CASTSSGYTDTQYF
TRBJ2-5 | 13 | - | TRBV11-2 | CASSLGRGETQYF
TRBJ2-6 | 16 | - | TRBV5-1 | CASSLDRPSGANVLTF
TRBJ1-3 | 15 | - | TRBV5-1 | CASSYGSHSGNTIYF
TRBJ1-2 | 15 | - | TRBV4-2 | CASSPDRGGDYGYTF
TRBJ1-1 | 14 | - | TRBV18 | CASSRQEANTEAFF
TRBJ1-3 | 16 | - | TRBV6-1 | CASREPQGVAGNTIYF
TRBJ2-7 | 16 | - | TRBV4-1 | CASSQEPHRDTYEQYF